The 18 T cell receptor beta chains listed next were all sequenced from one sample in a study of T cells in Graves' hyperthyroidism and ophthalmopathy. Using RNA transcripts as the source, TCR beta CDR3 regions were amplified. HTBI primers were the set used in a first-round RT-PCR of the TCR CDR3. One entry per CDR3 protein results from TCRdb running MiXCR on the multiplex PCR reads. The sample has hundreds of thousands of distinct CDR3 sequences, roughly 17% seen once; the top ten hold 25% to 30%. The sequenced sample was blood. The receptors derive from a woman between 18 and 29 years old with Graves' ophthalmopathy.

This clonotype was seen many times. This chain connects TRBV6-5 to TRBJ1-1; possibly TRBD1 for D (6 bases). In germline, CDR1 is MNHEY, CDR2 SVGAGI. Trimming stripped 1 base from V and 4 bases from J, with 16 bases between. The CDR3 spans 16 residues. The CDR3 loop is CASSYFTGRKGTEAFF. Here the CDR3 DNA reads TGTGCCAGCAGTTACTTTACAGGGAGAAAGGGCACTGAAGCTTTCTTT.

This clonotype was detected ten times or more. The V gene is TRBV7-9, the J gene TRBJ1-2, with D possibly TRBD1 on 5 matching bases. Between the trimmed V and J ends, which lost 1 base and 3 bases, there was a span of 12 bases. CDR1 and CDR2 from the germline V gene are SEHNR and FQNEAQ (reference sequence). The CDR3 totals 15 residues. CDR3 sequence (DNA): TGTGCCAGCAGCTTAGGGGTCGGGGCTGACTATGGCTACACCTTC. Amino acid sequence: CASSLGVGADYGYTF.

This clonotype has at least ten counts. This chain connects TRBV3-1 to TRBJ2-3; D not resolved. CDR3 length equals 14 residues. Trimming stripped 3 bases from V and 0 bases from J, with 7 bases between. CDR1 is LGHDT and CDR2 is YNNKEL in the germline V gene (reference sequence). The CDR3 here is CASSHLASTDTQYF. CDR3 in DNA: TGTGCCAGCAGCCATCTGGCTAGCACAGATACGCAGTATTTT.

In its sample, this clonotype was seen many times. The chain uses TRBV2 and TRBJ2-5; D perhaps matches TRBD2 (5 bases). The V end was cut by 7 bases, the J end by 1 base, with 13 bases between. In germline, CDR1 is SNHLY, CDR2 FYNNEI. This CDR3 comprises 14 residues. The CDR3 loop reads CASTVLGIQETQYF. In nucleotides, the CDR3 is TGTGCCAGCACGGTACTAGGAATCCAAGAGACCCAGTACTTC.

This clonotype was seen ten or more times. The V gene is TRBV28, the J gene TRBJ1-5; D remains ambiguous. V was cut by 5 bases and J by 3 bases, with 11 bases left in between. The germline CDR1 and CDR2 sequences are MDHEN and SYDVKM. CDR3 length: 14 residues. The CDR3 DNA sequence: TGTGCCAGCAGTGACACGTTTACCAATCAGCCCCAGCATTTT. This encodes CASSDTFTNQPQHF.

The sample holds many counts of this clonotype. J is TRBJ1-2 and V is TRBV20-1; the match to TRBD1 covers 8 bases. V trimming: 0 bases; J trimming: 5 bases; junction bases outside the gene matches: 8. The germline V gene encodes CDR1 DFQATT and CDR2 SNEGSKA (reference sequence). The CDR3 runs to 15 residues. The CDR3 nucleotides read TGCAGTGCTAGAGATCAGGGGGCGGGGGGGTATGGCTACACCTTC. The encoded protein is CSARDQGAGGYGYTF.

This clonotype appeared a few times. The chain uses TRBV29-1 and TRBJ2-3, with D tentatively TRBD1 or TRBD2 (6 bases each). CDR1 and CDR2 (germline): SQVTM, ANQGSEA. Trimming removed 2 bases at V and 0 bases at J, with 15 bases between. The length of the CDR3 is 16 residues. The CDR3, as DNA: TGCAGCGTTGAAAGGGGGGAGTATTCTAGCACAGATACGCAGTATTTT. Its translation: CSVERGEYSSTDTQYF.

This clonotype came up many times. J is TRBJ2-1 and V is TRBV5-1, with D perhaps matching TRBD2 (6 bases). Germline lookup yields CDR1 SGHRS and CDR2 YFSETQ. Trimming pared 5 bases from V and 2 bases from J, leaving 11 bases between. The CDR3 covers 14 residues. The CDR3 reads CASSNSGTYNEQFF. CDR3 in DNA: TGCGCCAGCAGTAATAGCGGTACCTACAATGAGCAGTTCTTC.

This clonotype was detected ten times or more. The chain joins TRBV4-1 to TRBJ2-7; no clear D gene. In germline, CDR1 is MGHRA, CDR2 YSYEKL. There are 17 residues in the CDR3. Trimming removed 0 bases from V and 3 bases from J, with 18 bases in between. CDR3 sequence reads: CASSQDRPYSSIYEQYF. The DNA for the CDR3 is TGCGCCAGCAGCCAAGATCGCCCCTACTCATCCATCTACGAGCAGTACTTC.

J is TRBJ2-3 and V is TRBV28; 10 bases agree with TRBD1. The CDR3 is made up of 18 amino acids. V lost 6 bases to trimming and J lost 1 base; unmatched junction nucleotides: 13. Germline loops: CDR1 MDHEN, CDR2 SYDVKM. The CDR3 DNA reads TGTGCCAGCAGCGCCGGACAGGGGGTGAACATGCGCACAGATACGCAGTATTTT. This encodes CASSAGQGVNMRTDTQYF.

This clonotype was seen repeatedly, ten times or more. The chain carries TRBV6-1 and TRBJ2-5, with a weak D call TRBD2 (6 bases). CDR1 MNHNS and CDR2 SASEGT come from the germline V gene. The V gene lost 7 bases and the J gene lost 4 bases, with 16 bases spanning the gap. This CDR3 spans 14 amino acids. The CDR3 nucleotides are TGTGCCAGCAACGTGCGACTAGAGATAGAGACCCAGTACTTC. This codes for CASNVRLEIETQYF.

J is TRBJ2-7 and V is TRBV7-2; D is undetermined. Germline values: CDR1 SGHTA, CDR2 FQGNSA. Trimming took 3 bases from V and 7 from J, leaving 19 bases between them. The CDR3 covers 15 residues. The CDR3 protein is CASSLGGARRVEQYF. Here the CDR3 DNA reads TGTGCCAGCAGCTTGGGCGGAGCGAGGCGTGTAGAGCAGTACTTC.

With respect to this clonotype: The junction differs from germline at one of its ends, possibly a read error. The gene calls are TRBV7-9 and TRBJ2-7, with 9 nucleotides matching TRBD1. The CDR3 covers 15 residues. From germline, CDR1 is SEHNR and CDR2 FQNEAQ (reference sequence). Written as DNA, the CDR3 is TGTGCCGGCAGCCTAGACGGGACAGGGAACTACGAGCAGTACTTC. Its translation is CAGSLDGTGNYEQYF.

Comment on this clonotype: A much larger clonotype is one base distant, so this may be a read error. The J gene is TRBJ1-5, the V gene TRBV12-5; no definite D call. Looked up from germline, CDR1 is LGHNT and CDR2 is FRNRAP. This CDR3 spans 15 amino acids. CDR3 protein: CANGLSRVGNQPQHF. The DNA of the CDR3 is TGTGCTAATGGTTTGTCCCGGGTTGGTAATCAGCCCCAGCATTTT.

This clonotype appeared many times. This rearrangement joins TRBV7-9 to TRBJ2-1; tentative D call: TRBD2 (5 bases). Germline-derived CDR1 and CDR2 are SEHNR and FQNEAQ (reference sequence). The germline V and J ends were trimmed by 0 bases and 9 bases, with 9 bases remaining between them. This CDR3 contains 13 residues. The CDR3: CASSLAGASEQFF. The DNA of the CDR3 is TGTGCCAGCAGCTTAGCGGGAGCATCTGAGCAGTTCTTC.

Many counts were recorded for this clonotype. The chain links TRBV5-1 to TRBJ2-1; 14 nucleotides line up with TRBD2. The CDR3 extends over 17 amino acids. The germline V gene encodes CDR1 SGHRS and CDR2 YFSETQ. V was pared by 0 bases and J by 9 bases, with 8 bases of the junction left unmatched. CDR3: CASSLGGLAGVVGEQFF. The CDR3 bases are TGCGCCAGCAGCTTGGGGGGACTAGCGGGAGTAGTCGGTGAGCAGTTCTTC.

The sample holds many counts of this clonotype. The DNA of the CDR3 is TGTGCCAGCAGTTACGAAAAAGGTAGCTGGGAGACCCAGTACTTC. It codes for CASSYEKGSWETQYF. The chain combines TRBV6-6 with TRBJ2-5; D unclear. Germline CDR1 reads MNHNY; CDR2 reads SVGAGI (reference sequence). CDR3 size: 15 residues. V lost 2 bases, J lost 5 bases, and 15 bases lay in between.

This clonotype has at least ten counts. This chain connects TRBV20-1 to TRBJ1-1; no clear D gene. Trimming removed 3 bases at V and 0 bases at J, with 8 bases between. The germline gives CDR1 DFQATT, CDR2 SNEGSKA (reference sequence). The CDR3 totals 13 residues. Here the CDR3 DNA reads TGCAGTGCTAGTTTACAGATGAACACTGAAGCTTTCTTT. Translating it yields CSASLQMNTEAFF.